This entry is about one T cell receptor (beta chain). These data come from a study of blood T cell repertoires in COVID-19. In the study overall: There were acute and convalescent COVID-19 samples, and they came from the United States, Italy and Spain. T cells, B-cell-depleted T cells, or PBMCs provided the cDNA or gDNA that served as material.

As originally analysed: Counts of nucleated cells, estimated from reference gene primer amplification, were obtained. The method was immunoSEQ multiplex PCR; TCRdb's version includes in-frame clones alone and lacks a portion of them. The V and J calls and clone size come from that table; D and trimming were worked out from the DNA. Of around 100,000 clones listed, roughly 84% were seen once; the top ten hold approximately 1.5%. Between the trimmed V and J ends, which lost 2 bases and 5 bases, there was a span of 16 bases. CDR3 length equals 15 residues. Looked up from germline, CDR1 is MNHNY and CDR2 is SVGAGI (reference sequence).

The rearrangement links TRBV6-6 to TRBJ2-7; D is ambiguous. Sequencing input: peripheral blood. This sequence was found in a man aged 35-49 years with acute or convalescent COVID-19. Here the CDR3 reads CASSYNNRPRDEQYF. The CDR3 DNA follows: TGTGCCAGCAGTTACAACAACCGACCACGGGACGAGCAGTACTTC.